This T cell receptor (beta chain) is drawn from a study of OX40 agonist ivuxolimab in advanced cancers. Some background on the complete study: Ivuxolimab, which targeted the costimulatory receptor OX40 (CD134), was an agonistic, fully human IgG2 monoclonal antibody. Intravenous ivuxolimab was administered to patients every 2 weeks at six dose levels: 0.01, 0.1, 0.3, 1.5, 3 and 10 mg/kg. Of the roughly 54 patients in dose escalation, 19 had hepatocellular carcinoma, roughly 15 had melanoma, 9 had renal cell carcinoma and 9 had head and neck cancer. The dose-escalation cohort was roughly 87% male with a mean age of approximately 60 years, ranging from roughly 20 to 80. Prior anti-PD-1, anti-PD-L1 or anti-CTLA-4 therapy was permitted, and 40% of dose-escalation patients had received checkpoint inhibitors. Partial responses were achieved by three dose-escalation patients, of whom one had hepatocellular carcinoma and two had cutaneous melanoma. Peripheral TCRbeta sequencing aimed to test whether ivuxolimab altered TCR sequence diversity and caused clonal T-cell expansion. The paper reports the monotherapy dose-escalation portion (N of about 50 patients) of the phase I ivuxolimab trial. Summary of the overall study and its limitations: At doses of 0.1 to 3.0 mg/kg, clonal expansion of both CD4+ and CD8+ blood T cells was observed from baseline to week 6. On average, CD8+ T cells showed more expanded clones than CD4+ T cells after ivuxolimab. Low levels of normalized T-cell clonal expansion were also seen in some nonresponding patients. In the 0.1-3.0 mg/kg groups, partial responders had among the lowest normalized peripheral clonal expansion, particularly in CD8+ T cells. Antigen specificity was not determined for the clonally expanded peripheral T cells.

On this clone itself: This receptor's antigen is unknown. There are no base qualities to consult, and no much larger clone falls within one base.

Counted from cysteine to phenylalanine, this CDR3 has 14 amino acids. The kept DNA is CDR3 alone, 42 bases in frame from the first base. V and J are truncated by 3 bases and 4 bases respectively, leaving an intervening sequence of 10 bases. CDR1 SGHAT and CDR2 FQNNGV were looked up in the germline V gene. Genomic DNA was extracted from sorted cells for sequencing of the TCRbeta CDR3 region. The immunoSEQ Assay was used to sequence the TCRbeta CDR3 regions. TCRdb took this table from immuneACCESS and kept in-frame rearrangements with V and J called. Such tables lack part of the clones; where checked against another copy, unresolved V genes explain under half of the gap, and the rest is unexplained. The sample table records about 62,000 clones; over 75% of these occur just once. In total, the top ten clones hold approximately 0.27% of the sample. The trial excluded patients who had a history of autoimmune disease or who were on systemic immunosuppression. Peripheral blood for TCR sequencing was collected from all dose cohorts at baseline, on cycle 4 day 1, and on cycle 7 day 1. Samples were obtained from an open-label, multicenter, first-in-human phase I dose-escalation trial of ivuxolimab. Adults with locally advanced or metastatic melanoma, renal cell carcinoma, hepatocellular carcinoma or head and neck squamous cell carcinoma were enrolled in the trial. Before TCR sequencing, CD4+ T cells and CD8+ T cells were sorted from peripheral blood as separate populations.

This clonotype was obtained from an adult with an advanced solid tumor such as melanoma, head and neck, liver or kidney cancer. Sequencing used CD4+ or CD8+ T cells sorted from blood, obtained in a trial of the OX40 agonist ivuxolimab. Here the chain combines TRBV11-2 and TRBJ2-1, with TRBD2 perhaps the D gene, on 6 matching bases. The CDR3 reads CASSLASAYNEQFF. Here is the DNA: TGTGCCAGCAGCTTGGCTAGCGCATACAATGAGCAGTTCTTC.